This entry describes one TCR beta chain. The data were taken from a study of T-cell memory formation after mild COVID-19. The overall study: Largely, the TCR clusters proved donor specific.

This CDR3 region has 17 residues. CDR1 and CDR2 from the germline V gene are LNHNV and YYDKDF (reference sequence). V lost 3 bases to trimming and J lost 0 bases, with 16 bases between them. TCRdb passed the 5' RACE reads through MiXCR, listing each CDR3 protein once. The sample holds roughly 610,000 distinct CDR3 sequences; 17% are singletons and the top ten take 8.1%. Sample: PBMCs or a T cell subset sorted from them (not recorded which). The clonotype comes from an adult woman who had mild COVID-19 (a few samples of this study predate the infection). Cell type and time point are not known. The chain couples TRBV15 to TRBJ2-3, with D unresolved. CDR3 sequence reads: CATSSRTQAASTDTQYF. The CDR3 DNA reads TGTGCCACCAGCAGTAGGACGCAAGCTGCTAGCACAGATACGCAGTATTTT.